This T cell receptor (beta chain) was identified in a study of shared clonotypes between healthy human individuals. Germline-derived CDR1 and CDR2 are LNHDA and SQIVND (reference sequence). V lost 4 bases and J 3 bases, leaving 10 bases between the germline ends. There are 14 residues in the CDR3. The table lists this clone with a count of one. Across several immunoSEQ plates, the genomic DNA of each subset was split evenly. Profiled with immunoSEQ multiplex PCR; TCRdb holds only in-frame clones, not every one. Here the sample spans around 2.3 million clones, 90% to 96% being singletons. The sample was naive CD4+ T cells sorted from blood. Subset here: CD45RA+ positively selected. This TCR was recovered from a man between 18 and 29 years old in good health. V usage is TRBV19 and J usage is TRBJ2-1; no reliable D call. CDR3 sequence reads: CASSKGMGYNEQFF. DNA of the CDR3: TGTGCCAGTAGTAAAGGGATGGGCTACAATGAGCAGTTCTTC.